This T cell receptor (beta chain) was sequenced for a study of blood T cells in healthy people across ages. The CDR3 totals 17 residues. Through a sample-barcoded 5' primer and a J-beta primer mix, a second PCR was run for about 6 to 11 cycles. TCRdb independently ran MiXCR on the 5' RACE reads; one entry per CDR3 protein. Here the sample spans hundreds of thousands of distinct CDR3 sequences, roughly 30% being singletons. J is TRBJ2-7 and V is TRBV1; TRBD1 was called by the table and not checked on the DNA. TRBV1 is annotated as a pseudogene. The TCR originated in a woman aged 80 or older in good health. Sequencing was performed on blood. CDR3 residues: CTSSQDRTGDKSYEQYF. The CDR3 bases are TGCACCAGCAGCCAAGATCGAACAGGGGATAAATCCTACGAGCAGTACTTC.